This T cell receptor beta chain was observed in a study of T cell responses to AZD1222 COVID-19 vaccine (dated by TCRdb to the early 2020s). Regarding the complete study: TCR sequencing was performed for fewer than 250 trial participants, of whom some 200 were given two doses of AZD1222 and 26 were given two doses of MenACWY control vaccine. Enrollment into the trials was organized by age into subgroups of 18-55, 56-69 and 70-plus years, and those subgroups contained 148, 28 and 57 TCR-sequenced participants, respectively. Study-level results and caveats: Because no samples from the day 14 peak response were available, repertoires could be characterized only after the peak T cell response. Epitopes outside the regions mutated in the B.1.351 and B.1.1.7 variants were reportedly recognized by nearly half of the unique spike-specific TCRs. After two AZD1222 doses, spike-specific TCR breadth and depth were significantly higher than at day 0 and than in MenACWY recipients. In the small 56-69-year group, the increase in depth fell short of significance, most likely because of low power. Vaccine-associated CD4 TCRs spanned the whole spike protein, with dominant responses in regions 160-218 and 743-854. Participants were mostly white British and included more females than males, and it was suggested by the authors that clonal diversity may have been underestimated. Conclusions about previously exposed vaccinees are limited because only five to seven AZD1222 recipients were SARS-CoV-2 seropositive at baseline.

To note about this clone: It lacks a known antigen. No much larger clonotype is one base removed from it; base qualities were not supplied.

The CDR3 runs 11 amino acids, cysteine and phenylalanine included. Only the CDR3 DNA is retained, 33 bases long and in frame from the first base. V is cut by 2 bases and J by 12 bases, and the space between the germline ends is 11 bases. As encoded in the germline V gene, CDR1 is LGHNT while CDR2 is FRNRAP. The CDR3 regions of human TCRbeta chains were analyzed by immunosequencing. The original methods were these. Repertoire TCRs were matched against a reference library of SARS-CoV-2-specific TCRs generated with the MIRA antigen-specificity platform. Breadth was defined as the fraction of unique TCRs that were SARS-CoV-2-associated. Depth was defined as the fraction of total T cells that were SARS-CoV-2-associated. Using the MIRA data, each spike-specific TCR was mapped to the spike region that the TCR reacts to and placed in a CD4 or CD8 class. Log10-transformed breadth and depth values were compared by one-way ANOVA with Sidak's multiple comparisons tests. This is the immuneACCESS table as TCRdb keeps it, with only in-frame sequences that have V and J called. A part of the clones is gone; compared with another copy, unresolved V genes explain less than half, and the rest is unexplained. From that table come the V and J calls and clone size; the DNA was used to work out D and trimming. For this sample the table gives fewer than 120,000 clones, of which 80% to 95% were detected only once. 2.5% of the sample is held by the ten biggest clonotypes.

This specimen's time point label, interpreted: about 28 days (+/-7) after the second vaccine dose. Because spike-specific TCR depth and breadth did not differ between the two schedules, AZD1222 recipients who got a second dose at roughly 4 weeks were pooled with those who got a second dose at roughly 12 weeks. Samples from vaccinated people were obtained from the UK trials COV001 and COV002, which included a single-blind randomized controlled phase 2/3 trial of AZD1222 (ChAdOx1 nCoV-19) in healthy adults. For TCRbeta chain sequencing, PBMC samples were collected from trial participants at day 0 and at day 28 after the second dose.

The input for sequencing was peripheral blood, taken 28 days after the second AZD1222 dose. The chain is made from TRBV12-5 and TRBJ2-7; matching of 6 bases hints at TRBD1 as the D gene. The TCR was taken from an adult who received the AZD1222 COVID-19 vaccine. CDR3 sequence: CASGLKTGMYF. The DNA reads TGTGCTAGTGGTTTGAAAACAGGGATGTACTTC.